Listed here is a single TCR beta chain. Per the authors' pipeline: Amplification of reference gene primers provided the estimated nucleated cell counts. TCRdb keeps only in-frame clones here, not all; method: immunoSEQ multiplex PCR. D and trimming come from the DNA, and the V and J calls and clone size come from that table. The sample holds 55,000 to 80,000 clones; around four fifths are singletons and the top ten take roughly 5.6%. Trimming cost V 7 bases and J 4 bases; bases outside gene matches: 7. The germline V gene has CDR1 MNHEY and CDR2 SVGAGI. The CDR3 loop spans 15 amino acids. The data were obtained in a study of blood T cell repertoires in COVID-19.

This sequence was found in a man in his fifties or sixties with active COVID-19. Sequenced sample: peripheral blood. J is TRBJ2-1 and V is TRBV6-5; TRBD1 matches at 10 bases. Here the CDR3 reads CASTSGTGEYNEQFF. CDR3 nucleotide sequence: TGTGCCAGCACCAGCGGGACAGGGGAATACAATGAGCAGTTCTTC.